This is a list of T cell receptor beta chains from one sample in a study of shared clonotypes between healthy human individuals. Clones were sequenced by immunoSEQ multiplex PCR, and TCRdb holds only the in-frame ones, with some missing. This table holds roughly 490,000 clones, less than 80% found once. Sequencing was carried out using PBMCs. The receptors here all came from a woman aged 40-49 years in good health. Some clones in this sample may be carry-over from other donors' samples. CDR3s include the opening cysteine and the closing phenylalanine or tryptophan. Each record gives: J gene, clone size, V gene, D gene, CDR3 protein, CDR3 DNA. A D gene is named only where the DNA matches it firmly. Only part of the rows carry a size: once, few, many, or a class if the clone is expanded.

>TRBJ2-7|.|TRBV5-1|TRBD2
CASSWTSGRAYEQYF
TGCGCCAGCAGTTGGACTAGCGGGAGGGCCTACGAGCAGTACTTC
>TRBJ1-1|.|TRBV5-1|TRBD1
CASSSDRGLEAFF
TGCGCCAGCAGCTCGGACAGGGGGCTAGAAGCTTTCTTT
>TRBJ2-2|.|TRBV15|.
CAHGLTGTGELFF
TGTGCCCACGGGCTAACAGGCACCGGGGAGCTGTTTTTT
>TRBJ2-7|.|TRBV15|TRBD2
CATSRDLASGRGEQYF
TGTGCCACCAGCAGAGATCTGGCTAGCGGGAGAGGTGAGCAGTACTTC
>TRBJ2-5|.|TRBV21-1|.
CASSEKGASGWVETQYF
TGTGCCAGCAGCGAGAAAGGGGCTAGCGGGTGGGTAGAGACCCAGTACTTC
>TRBJ1-1|.|TRBV5-1|TRBD1
CASSSGGQGGSRGAEAFF
TGCGCCAGCAGCTCGGGGGGACAGGGTGGATCCCGAGGGGCTGAAGCTTTCTTT
>TRBJ2-7|.|TRBV4-2|TRBD2
CASSQDGASGKFGQYF
TGTGCCAGCAGCCAAGATGGGGCTAGCGGGAAATTCGGGCAGTACTTC
>TRBJ2-2|.|TRBV10-3|TRBD1
CAISADRGFGELFF
TGTGCCATCAGTGCGGACAGGGGCTTCGGGGAGCTGTTTTTT
>TRBJ2-7|once|TRBV5-1|TRBD1
CASSLGRQGQEQYF
TGCGCCAGCAGCTTGGGGAGACAGGGCCAAGAGCAGTACTTC
>TRBJ1-1|.|TRBV10-1|.
CASSFTGSAEAFF
TGCGCCAGCAGCTTCACAGGGTCTGCTGAAGCTTTCTTT
>TRBJ1-1|once|TRBV11-2|TRBD1
CASSLATGPITEAFF
TGTGCCAGCAGCTTAGCGACAGGGCCGATCACTGAAGCTTTCTTT
>TRBJ1-1|.|TRBV5-4|.
CASSLARGNTEAFF
TGTGCCAGCAGCTTGGCTCGGGGGAACACTGAAGCTTTCTTT
>TRBJ2-3|.|TRBV7-6|.
CASSSRRPPGTQYF
TGTGCCAGCAGCTCGCGACGGCCCCCCGGTACGCAGTATTTT
>TRBJ1-1|.|TRBV19|TRBD1
CASSMGRQGGTEAFF
TGTGCCAGTAGTATGGGTCGACAGGGAGGAACTGAAGCTTTCTTT
>TRBJ2-7|.|TRBV28|.
CASRGWTQSYEQYF
TGTGCCAGCCGCGGGTGGACTCAGTCCTACGAGCAGTACTTC
>TRBJ1-1|few|TRBV27|.
CASSPPRGRNTEAFF
TGTGCCAGCAGTCCCCCCCGTGGCAGGAACACTGAAGCTTTCTTT
>TRBJ2-1|.|TRBV21-1|.
CASTQDRDGPYNEQFF
TGTGCCAGCACCCAAGACAGGGACGGTCCCTACAATGAGCAGTTCTTC
>TRBJ2-1|many|TRBV25-1|.
CASSALLEQFF
TGTGCCAGCAGTGCACTTCTCGAGCAGTTCTTC
>TRBJ2-7|.|TRBV7-2|.
CASSLGVGAPYEQYF
TGTGCCAGCAGCTTAGGAGTTGGGGCCCCCTACGAGCAGTACTTC
>TRBJ2-2|few|TRBV19|.
CASNQKGTGELFF
TGTGCCAGTAATCAAAAGGGGACCGGGGAGCTGTTTTTT
>TRBJ2-3|.|TRBV28|TRBD1
CASSFPGTGLDTQYF
TGTGCCAGCAGTTTCCCTGGGACAGGGCTAGATACGCAGTATTTT
>TRBJ2-1|.|TRBV28|TRBD1
CASSLSGQVPNEQFF
TGTGCCAGCAGTTTATCTGGACAGGTCCCCAATGAGCAGTTCTTC
>TRBJ2-5|.|TRBV19|TRBD2
CASSASLAGGPETQYF
TGTGCCAGTAGTGCTTCCCTAGCGGGAGGGCCGGAGACCCAGTACTTC
>TRBJ2-2|once|TRBV28|.
CASSFIVPESGELFF
TGTGCCAGCAGTTTTATAGTACCTGAATCCGGGGAGCTGTTTTTT
>TRBJ2-7|.|TRBV12-2|.
CASRLVPSGTSYEQYF
TGTGCAAGTCGCTTAGTCCCTAGCGGAACCTCCTACGAGCAGTACTTC
>TRBJ1-3|.|TRBV7-8|.
CASSPGYSGNTIYF
TGTGCCAGCAGCCCAGGGTACTCTGGAAACACCATATACTTT
>TRBJ2-1|.|TRBV7-3|.
CASSSRGSYNEQFF
TGTGCCAGCAGCTCACGAGGGTCCTACAATGAGCAGTTCTTC
>TRBJ2-7|few|TRBV7-9|.
CASSFPTGRYEQYF
TGTGCCAGCAGCTTCCCTACAGGGAGGTACGAGCAGTACTTC
>TRBJ2-7|.|TRBV30|.
CAWSSSSYEQYF
TGTGCCTGGAGCTCCAGTTCCTACGAGCAGTACTTC
>TRBJ2-1|.|TRBV7-2|TRBD2
CASRTTSGSWVEQFF
TGTGCCAGCAGGACCACTAGCGGGAGTTGGGTTGAGCAGTTCTTC
>TRBJ1-6|.|TRBV29-1|.
CSVRSARNSPLHF
TGCAGCGTTCGATCAGCACGTAATTCACCCCTCCACTTT